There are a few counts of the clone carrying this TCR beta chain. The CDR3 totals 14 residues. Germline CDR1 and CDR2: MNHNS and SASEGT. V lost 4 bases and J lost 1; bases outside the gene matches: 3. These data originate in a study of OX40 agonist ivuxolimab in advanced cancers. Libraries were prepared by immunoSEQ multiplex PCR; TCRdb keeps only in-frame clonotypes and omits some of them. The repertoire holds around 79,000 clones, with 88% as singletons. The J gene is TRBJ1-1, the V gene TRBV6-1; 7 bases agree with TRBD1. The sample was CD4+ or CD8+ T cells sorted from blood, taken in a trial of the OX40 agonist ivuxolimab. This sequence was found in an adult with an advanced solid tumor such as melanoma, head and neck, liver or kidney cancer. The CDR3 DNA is TGTGCCAGCAGTGTGACAGGGAGGAACACTGAAGCTTTCTTT. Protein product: CASSVTGRNTEAFF.